This TCR beta chain is drawn from a study of control samples from healthy donors and cancer patients. The protocol was immunoSEQ multiplex PCR, while the TCRdb copy is restricted to in-frame clones and leaves out a portion. The top ten clones hold around 9% of a sample with approximately 120,000 clones, more than 75% of them seen once. The specimen sequenced was blood. The TCR sequence derives from a middle-aged man in good health.

As DNA, the CDR3 is TGTGCCAGCAGTGAAGGGTCCCGGGGACAGGGGCTCTATGGCTACACCTTC. This gives the protein CASSEGSRGQGLYGYTF. The chain links TRBV2 to TRBJ1-2, with 10 bases lining up with TRBD1. The V and J ends lost 1 base and 4 bases, in that order; junction bases with no gene match: 9. The CDR3 sequence is 17 residues long. CDR1 is SNHLY and CDR2 is FYNNEI in the germline V gene.